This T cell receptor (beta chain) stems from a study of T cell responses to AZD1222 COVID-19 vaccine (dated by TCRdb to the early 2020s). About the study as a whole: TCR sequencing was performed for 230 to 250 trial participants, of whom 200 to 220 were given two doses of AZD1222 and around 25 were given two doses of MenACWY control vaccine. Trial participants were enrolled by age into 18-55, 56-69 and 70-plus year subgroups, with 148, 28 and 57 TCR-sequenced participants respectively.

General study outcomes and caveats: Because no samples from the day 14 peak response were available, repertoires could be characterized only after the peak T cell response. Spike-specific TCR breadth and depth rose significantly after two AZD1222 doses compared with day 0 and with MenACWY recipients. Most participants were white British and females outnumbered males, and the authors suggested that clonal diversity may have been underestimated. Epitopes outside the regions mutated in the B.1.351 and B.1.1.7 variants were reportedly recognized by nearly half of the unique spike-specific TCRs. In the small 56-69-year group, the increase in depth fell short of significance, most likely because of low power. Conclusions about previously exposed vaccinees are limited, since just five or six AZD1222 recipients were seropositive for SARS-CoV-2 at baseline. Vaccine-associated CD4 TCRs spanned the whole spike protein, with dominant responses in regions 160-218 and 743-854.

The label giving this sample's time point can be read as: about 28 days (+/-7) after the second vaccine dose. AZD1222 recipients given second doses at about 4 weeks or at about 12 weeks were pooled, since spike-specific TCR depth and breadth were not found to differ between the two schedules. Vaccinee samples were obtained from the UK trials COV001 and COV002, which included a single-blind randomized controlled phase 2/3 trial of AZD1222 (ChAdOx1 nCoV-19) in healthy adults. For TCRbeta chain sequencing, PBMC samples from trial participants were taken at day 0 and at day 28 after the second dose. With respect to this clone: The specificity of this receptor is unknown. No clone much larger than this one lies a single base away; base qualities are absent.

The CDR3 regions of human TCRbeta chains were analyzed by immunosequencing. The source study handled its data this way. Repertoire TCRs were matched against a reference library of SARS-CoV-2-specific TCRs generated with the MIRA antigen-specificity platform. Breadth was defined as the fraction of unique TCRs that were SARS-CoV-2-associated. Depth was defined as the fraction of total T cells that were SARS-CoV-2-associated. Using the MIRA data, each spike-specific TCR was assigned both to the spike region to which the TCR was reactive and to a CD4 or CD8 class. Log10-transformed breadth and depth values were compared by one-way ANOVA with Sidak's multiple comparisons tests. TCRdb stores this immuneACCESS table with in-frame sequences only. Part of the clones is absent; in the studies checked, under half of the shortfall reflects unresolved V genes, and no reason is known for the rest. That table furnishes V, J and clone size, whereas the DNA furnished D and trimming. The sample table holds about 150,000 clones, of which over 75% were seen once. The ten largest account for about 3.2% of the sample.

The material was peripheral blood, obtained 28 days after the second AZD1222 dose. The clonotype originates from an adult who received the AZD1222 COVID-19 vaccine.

The CDR3 protein sequence reads: CAWRSSGSYYEQYF. The DNA reads as follows: TGTGCCTGGAGATCTAGCGGGAGCTACTACGAGCAGTACTTC. This sequence uses TRBV30 and TRBJ2-7; 10 bases in the junction line up with TRBD2. According to the germline V gene (reference sequence), CDR1 reads GTSNPN and CDR2 reads SVGIG. V and J are trimmed by 3 bases and 3 bases, and the gene matches miss 5 bases of the junction. From its cysteine to its phenylalanine, the CDR3 spans 14 amino acids. Of all the DNA, just the CDR3 is kept, 42 bases in frame from base 1.